This T cell receptor (beta chain) came from a study of cytomegalovirus exposure and HLA in healthy donors. Study-wide background: As an earlier analysis found, about 200 million T cells yielded approximately 100 million unique TCR beta sequences.

Study results and caveats: Among the most significant clusters, several appeared linked to common viral pathogens in a later analysis. Prediction of most subjects' HLA-A and HLA-B alleles by TCR beta sequences was reportedly accurate.

The CDR3 loop spans 15 amino acids. Trimming left V 0 bases short and J 8 bases short, with 15 bases between. Germline V lookup: CDR1 SGHRS, CDR2 YFSETQ. As concerns this clone: Antigen: not known.

PCR amplification relied on 60 Vbeta primers (plus 13 Jbeta primers). Per the original data handling: The count from a later analysis was some 83 million unique TCR beta chains, around 10 million of them shared. TCRdb's copy holds only in-frame clones and misses some; the assay was immunoSEQ multiplex PCR. The V and J calls and clone size were taken over from that table, and D and trimming were inferred from the DNA. The sample holds approximately 170,000 clones, approximately 80% seen once. The TCR originated in a woman between 40 and 55 years old in good health and CMV-seropositive. The gene calls are TRBV5-1 and TRBJ2-1, with a tentative D call TRBD1 (5 bases). Material: PBMCs. In DNA form, the CDR3 reads TGCGCCAGCAGCTTGGGTGGGGCTTTGGCCGATGAGCAGTTCTTC. It translates to CASSLGGALADEQFF.